The 3 T cell receptor beta chains listed next were all sequenced from one sample in a study of T-cell reconstitution after alpha-beta-depleted transplantation in children. Unique molecular identifiers were incorporated into the prepared TCRbeta library. One entry per CDR3 protein, called by TCRdb with MiXCR from the PCR reads. Of some 290,000 distinct CDR3 sequences listed, approximately 23% are singletons. The sample consisted of PBMCs, mostly from graft donor cells, taken 180 days after TCRalphabeta/CD19-depleted stem cell transplant. The receptors derive from a male patient aged 5 to 17 who had a stem cell transplant for acute lymphoblastic leukemia, so the T cells may come from the graft donor.

This clonotype was counted a few times. This chain uses TRBV6-1 with TRBJ2-7; D may be TRBD1 (6 bases). Per germline, CDR1 MNHNS and CDR2 SASEGT. The CDR3 is made up of 15 amino acids. The V end was cut by 5 bases, the J end by 2 bases, with 16 bases between. The DNA of the CDR3 is TGTGCCAGCAGTAGGCCCAGTACAGGGACCTACGAGCAGTACTTC. Translation gives CASSRPSTGTYEQYF.

V is TRBV7-8 and J is TRBJ1-2; D may be TRBD1 (5 bases). This CDR3 region has 16 residues. The ends were cut back, 1 base at V and 1 base at J, with 13 bases in the middle. Germline V CDR1 and CDR2: SGHVS, FQNEAQ. The CDR3 nucleotides read TGTGCCAGCAGCTTAGGGGGGGGTCTGCATAACTATGGCTACACCTTC. It translates to CASSLGGGLHNYGYTF.

The CDR3 DNA reads as TGCGCCAGCAGCTTGGCCTCCACGATCTCTGGAAACACCATATATTTT. Translation: CASSLASTISGNTIYF. The chain recombines TRBV5-1 with TRBJ1-3, with D uncertain. Germline CDR1 reads SGHRS; CDR2 reads YFSETQ. Trimming removed 0 bases from V and 0 bases from J, with 10 bases in between. The CDR3 extends over 16 amino acids. Based on the CDR3 plus reference TRBV5-1 and TRBJ1-3, the full variable domain is KAGVTQTPRYLIKTRGQQVTLSCSPISGHRSVSWYQQTPGQGLQFLFEYFSETQRNKGNFPGRFSGRQFSNSRSEMNVSTLELGDSALYLCASSLASTISGNTIYFGEGSWLTVV.